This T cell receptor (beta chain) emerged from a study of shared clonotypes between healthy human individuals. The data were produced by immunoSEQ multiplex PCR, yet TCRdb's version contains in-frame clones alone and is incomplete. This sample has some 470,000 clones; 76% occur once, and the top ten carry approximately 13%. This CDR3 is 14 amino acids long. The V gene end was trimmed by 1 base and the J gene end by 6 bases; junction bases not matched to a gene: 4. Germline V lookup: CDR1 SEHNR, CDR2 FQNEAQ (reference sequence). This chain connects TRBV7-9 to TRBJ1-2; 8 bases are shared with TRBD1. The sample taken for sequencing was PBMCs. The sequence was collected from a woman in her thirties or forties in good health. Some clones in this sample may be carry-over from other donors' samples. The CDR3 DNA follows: TGTGCCAGCAGCTTAGGAGGACAGGGCCATGGCTACACCTTC. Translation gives CASSLGGQGHGYTF.